A selection of T cell receptor beta chains follows, all from one sample in a study of CD8 T cells in ankylosing spondylitis. TCRdb processed the 5' RACE reads anew with MiXCR; each CDR3 protein has one entry. This sample carries 300,000 to 350,000 distinct CDR3 sequences, roughly 20% of them seen once, and the ten largest clones take 3.5% to 4.5%. Material: blood, either unsorted or a sorted T cell fraction (not recorded which). The origin of the receptors is a female donor with ankylosing spondylitis or in good health (not recorded which). Both conserved end residues are part of each CDR3. D genes are given only for firm matches. The size entry is marked missing in some rows and otherwise reads once, few, many or a size class.

d_call,clone_size,j_call,v_call,cdr3_nt,cdr3_aa
TRBD1,-,TRBJ2-5,TRBV5-6,TGTGCCAGCAGCCTACCGGGACAGGGTCCAGAGACCCAGTACTTC,CASSLPGQGPETQYF
TRBD2,-,TRBJ2-1,TRBV24-1,TGTGCCACCAGTGATTCGGGAGGGCCGGGGTACAATGAGCAGTTCTTC,CATSDSGGPGYNEQFF
TRBD2,-,TRBJ2-1,TRBV6-2/TRBV6-3,TGTGCCAGCAGTCCCGCCACGCGAGCGGGAGCGTACAATGAGCAGTTCTTC,CASSPATRAGAYNEQFF
-,few,TRBJ2-3,TRBV20-1,TGCAGTGCTAGTCTCCCCCAGGGAACAGATACGCAGTATTTT,CSASLPQGTDTQYF
-,few,TRBJ1-1,TRBV15,TGTGCCACCAGCAGAGATATGGGGATCACTGAAGCTTTCTTT,CATSRDMGITEAFF
-,few,TRBJ1-3,TRBV7-8,TGTGCCAGCAGCTTAATCGGGGCAGAAACCTCTGGAAACACCATATATTTT,CASSLIGAETSGNTIYF
-,-,TRBJ2-1,TRBV20-1,TGCAGTGCTAGAGACTATGGGGACAATTTGGCCTACAATGAGCAGTTCTTC,CSARDYGDNLAYNEQFF
-,-,TRBJ2-1,TRBV11-2,TGTGCCAGCAGCTCTCCTCGGGACAGCGGGAGTTCCTACAATGAGCAGTTCTTC,CASSSPRDSGSSYNEQFF
-,-,TRBJ2-3,TRBV24-1,TGTGCCACCTCAGGCGGTAGGTTCGAGGGCTTCACAGATACGCAGTATTTT,CATSGGRFEGFTDTQYF
-,few,TRBJ2-7,TRBV15,TGTGCCACCAGCAGAGATCGCGGCGGAACCTACGAGCAGTACTTC,CATSRDRGGTYEQYF
-,few,TRBJ2-2,TRBV11-2,TGTGCCAGCAGCTTAATTAGTCTGAACACCGGGGAGCTGTTTTTT,CASSLISLNTGELFF
-,many,TRBJ1-4,TRBV20-1,TGCAGTGCTAGATCCGCAGGACCCGGCACTACTAATGAAAAACTGTTTTTT,CSARSAGPGTTNEKLFF
TRBD2,-,TRBJ2-5,TRBV10-2,TGCGCCAGCACCGCCTCGGGAGTAGCGGGAGAGACCCAGTACTTC,CASTASGVAGETQYF
-,many,TRBJ2-7,TRBV7-9,TGTGCCAGCAGCCCCAAGGGTCCCTACGAGCAGTACTTC,CASSPKGPYEQYF
-,-,TRBJ2-1,TRBV7-8,TGTGCCAGCAGCTTAGAAGGGACTGCCAACAATGAGCAGTTCTTC,CASSLEGTANNEQFF
-,few,TRBJ1-1,TRBV14,TGTGCCAGCAGCCAAGATCAAGGGACTGAAGCTTTCTTT,CASSQDQGTEAFF
TRBD2,-,TRBJ2-7,TRBV7-2,TGTGCCAGCAGCTTATTTGCGGGACTAGCGGGATCAGGGGAGCAGTACTTC,CASSLFAGLAGSGEQYF
TRBD2,few,TRBJ2-7,TRBV6-5,TGTGCCAGCAGTTGGCTAGCGGGATTGGTAACCTACGAGCAGTACTTC,CASSWLAGLVTYEQYF
-,few,TRBJ2-7,TRBV20-1,TGCAGTGCTACTAGGGGGGCATCCTACGAGCAGTACTTC,CSATRGASYEQYF
TRBD1,-,TRBJ2-3,TRBV24-1,TGTGCCACCAGTGATTCACAGACAGGGGGCATGAAGGCGAGTACGCAGTATTTT,CATSDSQTGGMKASTQYF
TRBD2,-,TRBJ2-1,TRBV4-3,TGCGCCAGCAGCCAAAATAGCGGGAGCAATGAGCAGTTCTTC,CASSQNSGSNEQFF
TRBD1,many,TRBJ2-5,TRBV29-1,TGCAGCGTTGTGGGGGCCCGGGACAGGGTCGAGACCCAGTACTTC,CSVVGARDRVETQYF
-,few,TRBJ2-3,TRBV27,TGTGCCACCATGGGGACCGGGACACCCTGGGCGGGAGATACGCAGTATTTT,CATMGTGTPWAGDTQYF
-,many,TRBJ2-1,TRBV29-1,TGCAGCGTTGATCACCAACGGCGGAATGAGCAGTTCTTC,CSVDHQRRNEQFF
TRBD1,-,TRBJ1-6,TRBV20-1,TGCAGTGCTACCACAGGGGAGGGGGTTAATTCACCCCTCCACTTT,CSATTGEGVNSPLHF
-,-,TRBJ2-3,TRBV7-2,TGTGCCAGCAGCTTACGCCGCACAGATACGCAGTATTTT,CASSLRRTDTQYF
TRBD2,few,TRBJ2-1,TRBV5-6,TGTGCCAGCAGCCCAGGCGGGGGGACCTACAATGAGCAGTTCTTC,CASSPGGGTYNEQFF
-,-,TRBJ2-1,TRBV7-2,TGTGCCAGCAGCTTTAAGGGGGGAGGGCCTTTGAATGAGCAGTTCTTC,CASSFKGGGPLNEQFF
TRBD2,few,TRBJ2-7,TRBV7-2,TGTGCCAGCAGCTTAGGTGGTCTAGCGGGAGGGGATCAGTACTTC,CASSLGGLAGGDQYF
-,-,TRBJ1-1,TRBV27,-,CASSSSTGSDTEAFF
TRBD1,few,TRBJ1-1,TRBV29-1,TGCAGCGTTGAGGCTGGACAGGTAGGCACTGAAGCTTTCTTT,CSVEAGQVGTEAFF
TRBD1,few,TRBJ2-1,TRBV10-3,TGTGCCATCAGTGAGGCGACAGGGAGCTCCTACAATGAGCAGTTCTTC,CAISEATGSSYNEQFF
TRBD1,-,TRBJ2-1,TRBV18,TGTGCCAGCTCAAGGGACAGGGGGCAGGAGCAGTTCTTC,CASSRDRGQEQFF
-,-,TRBJ2-7,TRBV10-3,TGTGCCATCAGTGAGTCGTTGGCAGGGCCCGAGCAGTACTTC,CAISESLAGPEQYF
-,-,TRBJ2-5,TRBV25-1,TGTGCCAGCAGTGAGGCCACGAAGGTGGACTTC,CASSEATKVDF
-,-,TRBJ2-7,TRBV12-3/TRBV12-4,TGTGCCAGCAGCGGGAGTGGCTACGAGCAGTACTTC,CASSGSGYEQYF
TRBD1,many,TRBJ1-1,TRBV29-1,TGCAGCGTTGCGGATGGGGACAGGGATGCTTTCTTT,CSVADGDRDAFF
TRBD1,few,TRBJ2-1,TRBV6-1,TGTGCCAGCACCCCAGACTCCGGGACAGGGGTAATCAATGAGCAGTTCTTC,CASTPDSGTGVINEQFF